Listed here is a single TCR beta chain. The CDR3 is made up of 11 amino acids. The V end was cut by 4 bases, the J end by 8 bases, with 9 bases between. Germline V gene sequence: CDR1 SGHDT, CDR2 YYEEEE. The data were obtained in a study of cytomegalovirus exposure and HLA in healthy donors. PCR used 60 Vbeta primers and 13 Jbeta primers. Using immunoSEQ multiplex PCR, the repertoire was profiled, and TCRdb retains in-frame clones only, with some absent. The sample lists about 120,000 clones; about 83% were seen once. The source of this sequence is a female donor in good health and CMV-seronegative. The sample comprised PBMCs. This chain connects TRBV5-6 to TRBJ1-2; D not certain. CDR3 DNA: TGTGCCAGCAGCCTCGTAGAAGGCTACACCTTC. This sequence encodes CASSLVEGYTF.